What follows describes a single T cell receptor (beta chain). What it binds is unknown. Documented time point: longitudinal time-point 3. Source material was 2 million unsorted PBMCs, stored at -80 °C in RNAlater. 5'RACE generated cDNA with 10-nucleotide random UMIs. TCRdb reprocessed the 5' RACE reads via MiXCR and lists one record per CDR3 protein. The data hold around 49,000 distinct CDR3 sequences, with approximately 12% observed a single time. This specimen comes from a study of neurological immune-mediated disorders. The study's findings and limits: Expanded clones shared no CDR3 amino acid sequences across subjects, suggesting private repertoires in all groups.

Trimming removed 1 base from V and 5 bases from J; junction bases left unmatched: 17. The length of the CDR3 is 20 residues. Germline loops: CDR1 SGHVS, CDR2 FQNEAQ. This receptor was taken from a male donor with HTLV-1-associated myelopathy (HAM/TSP). What was sequenced was PBMCs. The rearrangement uses TRBV7-8 and TRBJ2-5, with 12 bases fitting TRBD2. The chain's CDR3 is CASSLDHRRLAGGKKETQYF. DNA of the CDR3: TGTGCCAGCAGCTTAGACCATAGACGTCTAGCGGGGGGGAAGAAGGAGACCCAGTACTTC. The variable domain in full, with the rest retrieved from reference TRBV7-8 and TRBJ2-5, is GAGVSQSPRYKVAKRGQDVALRCDPISGHVSLFWYQQALGQGPEFLTYFQNEAQLDKSGLPSDRFFAERPEGSVSTLKIQRTQQEDSAVYLCASSLDHRRLAGGKKETQYFGPGTRLLVL.